This T cell receptor beta chain appears in the sequencing data of a study of T cells in Graves' hyperthyroidism and ophthalmopathy. Exclusion of a patient resulted from uncontrolled infection, other autoimmune disease, pregnancy or lactation. Researchers took RNA transcripts and amplified the TCR beta CDR3 regions from them. Carried out on the TCR CDR3, a first-round RT-PCR used the HTBI primer set. TCRdb fed the multiplex PCR reads into MiXCR, producing one record per CDR3 protein. The table shows around 440,000 distinct CDR3 sequences, with around 14% occurring only once. CDR1 MNHNY and CDR2 SVGAGI come from the germline V gene (reference sequence). The length of the CDR3 is 13 residues. Deletions cut 2 bases from V and 3 bases from J, with 6 bases between.

The specimen was blood. This sequence was found in a woman under 30 with Graves' hyperthyroidism. The chain links TRBV6-6 to TRBJ2-3; D is unresolved. The CDR3 DNA sequence: TGTGCCAGCAGTTACCCCGGGACAGATACGCAGTATTTT. Its protein is CASSYPGTDTQYF.